A single sample is the source of the 10 T cell receptor beta chains below, sequenced in a study of Tregs in tolerant kidney transplant recipients. Recipients received nonmyeloablative bone marrow transplants from related graft donors, with transient mixed chimerism. TCRdb keeps only in-frame clones here, not all; method: immunoSEQ multiplex PCR. The listing contains around 32,000 clones. The sequencing used CD4+ T cells from blood (PBMCs), collected 24 months after the transplant. Receptor source: a human patient who received a combined kidney and bone marrow transplant. Some T cells here may be from the graft donor.

CDR3 protein: CASSYGGILDNEQFF. CDR3 DNA, as far as it was read: TGTGCCAGCAGTTACGGGGGCATCTTGGACAATGAG. The V call is TRBV6-2 or TRBV6-3, the J call TRBJ2-1; D might be TRBD1 (6 bases). The CDR3 goes on 3 residues after the read ends, and that part is filled in from the germline J gene. Trimming removed 2 bases at V and 5 bases at J, with 13 bases between. CDR1 MNHEY and CDR2 SVGEGT come from the germline V gene. The CDR3 contains 15 residues.

Note on this clone: The read terminates 3 residues ahead of where the CDR3 ends, so the germline J gene completes it. The rearrangement joins TRBV4-1 to TRBJ2-7; 7 bases line up with TRBD1. This CDR3 region has 17 residues. Germline V gene data show CDR1 as MGHRA and CDR2 as YSYEKL. The ends lost 1 base at V and 1 base at J; junction bases unmatched: 10. The covered CDR3 bases are TGCGCCAGCAGCCAAGCAGGGGGACAGAGTTTTTCCTACGAG. It specifies CASSQAGGQSFSYE. The CDR3, in full, reads CASSQAGGQSFSYEQYF.

The CDR3 is CASSVYWTGMNSPLHF. The DNA read from the CDR3 is TGTGCCAGCAGTGTGTACTGGACAGGCATGAATTCACCC. This rearrangement joins TRBV6-1 to TRBJ1-6; 7 nucleotides agree with TRBD1. The read comes to an end 3 residues before the CDR3 does, leaving the germline J gene to fill in the end. Germline loops: CDR1 MNHNS, CDR2 SASEGT. The CDR3 contains 16 residues. The V and J ends lost 4 bases and 7 bases, in that order; junction bases with no gene match: 10.

Concerning this clone: The CDR3 end is not reached by the read, which stops 3 residues before it; the germline J gene fills it in. The V and J genes are TRBV7-8 and TRBJ2-2; 14 nucleotides align to TRBD2. The CDR3 loop spans 17 amino acids. Unmatched junction bases numbered 6, after V lost 4 bases and J lost 5 bases. The germline gives CDR1 SGHVS, CDR2 FQNEAQ. CDR3 DNA (partial): TGTGCCAGCAGCTCACAGACTAGCGGGAGGGCAACCGGGGAG. Protein sequence: CASSSQTSGRATGE. The entire CDR3 reads CASSSQTSGRATGELFF.

Of note for this clone: Read data end 3 residues before the CDR3 end; the end is taken from the germline J gene. The chain combines TRBV4-1 with TRBJ1-1; 11 nucleotides match TRBD1. The V gene's germline CDR1 is MGHRA and CDR2 YSYEKL. J was trimmed by 5 bases and V by 4 bases; bases with no gene match: 3. The CDR3 loop spans 14 amino acids. The DNA read from the CDR3 is TGCGCCAGCAGCCCCGGGACAGGGGGAACTGAA. It codes for CASSPGTGGTE. The whole CDR3 protein is CASSPGTGGTEAFF.

Details on this clone: The read comes to an end 3 residues before the CDR3 does, leaving the germline J gene to fill in the end. The chain has TRBV13 and TRBJ2-6; D might be TRBD2 (6 bases). Germline lookup yields CDR1 PRHDT and CDR2 FYEKMQ (reference sequence). This CDR3 comprises 15 residues. Between the trimmed V and J ends, which lost 3 bases and 0 bases, there was a span of 6 bases. CDR3 region: CASSLGGSGANVLTF. Incomplete CDR3 DNA: TGTGCCAGCAGCTTGGGGGGCTCTGGGGCCAACGTC.

Remarks on this clone: Sequencing ends 3 residues short of the CDR3 end; the germline J gene provides the rest. This chain links TRBV20-1 with TRBJ2-5; 7 nucleotides match TRBD2. Germline loops: CDR1 DFQATT, CDR2 SNEGSKA (reference sequence). The CDR3 sequence is 15 residues long. V was pared by 1 base and J by 1 base, with 6 bases of the junction left unmatched. Here the CDR3 reads CSARAGGSLQETQYF. The CDR3 bases that were read are TGCAGTGCTAGAGCGGGGGGATCCCTCCAAGAGACC.

Concerning this clone itself: The CDR3 end falls 3 residues outside the read, so it is completed with the germline J gene. The genes are TRBV28 and TRBJ2-2, with 7 nucleotides matching TRBD1. The V segment lost 7 bases and the J segment 3 bases; nucleotides outside the gene matches: 11. Germline V gene lookup returns CDR1 MDHEN and CDR2 SYDVKM. The length of the CDR3 is 16 residues. Partial CDR3 DNA: TGTGCCAGCAACGAAGGGGACAGCAGACACACCGGGGAG. Translated, it gives CASNEGDSRHTGE. The whole CDR3 protein reads CASNEGDSRHTGELFF.

Note on this clone: The read terminates 3 residues before the CDR3 end, so the remaining end is supplied by the germline J gene. V gene TRBV2 combines with J gene TRBJ2-3; 11 positions agree with TRBD1. CDR1 and CDR2 (germline): SNHLY, FYNNEI. The CDR3 is 16 residues long. V gave up 5 bases and J gave up 6 bases; unmatched junction bases: 10. CDR3 sequence: CASSPGTGGGLDTQYF. The sequenced part of the CDR3 DNA is TGTGCCAGCAGTCCAGGGACAGGGGGAGGGTTGGATACG.

About this clone: The read falls 3 residues short of the CDR3 end, and the missing part is taken from the germline J gene. This chain links TRBV11-3 with TRBJ2-7, with 8 bases identical to TRBD1. In germline, CDR1 is SGHNT, CDR2 YENEEA. The V segment lost 5 bases and the J segment 5 bases; nucleotides outside the gene matches: 8. The CDR3 loop spans 14 amino acids. The sequenced CDR3 bases are TGTGCCAGCAGCCCAGGGGGCGTTATCCACGAG. Translated, it gives CASSPGGVIHE. In full, the CDR3 is CASSPGGVIHEQYF.